The next 25 T cell receptor beta chains were all read from a single sample in a study of graft-versus-host responses after intestinal transplantation. These receptors' antigens are unknown. Only in-frame clones appear in the TCRdb table, and some are missing; sequencing was by immunoSEQ multiplex PCR. Here the sample spans about 64,000 clones, roughly 90% being singletons. The input for sequencing was unstimulated CD8+ T cells sorted from spleen or lymph node cells, taken before transplant. The receptors originated from a human donor who was the organ donor for an intestinal transplant.

The CDR3 loop reads CASGPPGTQETQYF. CDR3 nucleotide sequence: TGTGCCAGCGGGCCCCCCGGGACTCAAGAGACCCAGTACTTC. This chain connects TRBV5-6 to TRBJ2-5; tentative D call: TRBD2 (6 bases). This CDR3 region has 14 residues. Trimming took 7 bases from V and 2 from J, leaving 15 bases between them. Germline CDR1 is SGHDT and CDR2 is YYEEEE.

The rearrangement uses TRBV4-2 and TRBJ2-3; D possibly corresponds to TRBD1 (6 bases). The V and J ends lost 0 bases and 0 bases respectively, with 13 bases between them. This CDR3 has 17 amino acids. The germline CDR1 and CDR2 sequences are LGHNA and YNFKEQ. In DNA form, the CDR3 reads TGTGCCAGCAGCCAAGATCAGGGGACGCTTAGCACAGATACGCAGTATTTT. Protein sequence: CASSQDQGTLSTDTQYF.

This clone was detected only once. V usage is TRBV4-2 and J usage is TRBJ2-1; D possibly corresponds to TRBD2 (6 bases). The germline V gene has CDR1 LGHNA and CDR2 YNFKEQ. The V end was cut by 4 bases, the J end by 7 bases, with 11 bases between. This CDR3 is built from 13 residues. DNA for the CDR3: TGTGCCAGCAGCCCTGGGCTAGCGAATGAGCAGTTCTTC. This codes for CASSPGLANEQFF.

The rearrangement joins TRBV28 to TRBJ2-7; 8 positions agree with TRBD1. The CDR3 sequence is 16 residues long. After removal of 6 bases from V and 0 bases from J, the junction contained 10 bases not matched to a gene. In germline, CDR1 is MDHEN, CDR2 SYDVKM. The CDR3 DNA reads TGTGCCAGCAGCGCGCAAGCCGGGACAGGCTCCTACGAGCAGTACTTC. It yields the protein CASSAQAGTGSYEQYF.

This sequence joins TRBV10-3 and TRBJ2-5, with TRBD1 matching 9 bases. The CDR3 is 15 residues long. Germline CDR1 and CDR2: ENHRY and SYGVKD. Trimming removed 2 bases from V and 2 bases from J; junction bases left unmatched: 3. CDR3 region: CAISEGQGKQETQYF. CDR3 in DNA: TGTGCCATCAGTGAGGGACAGGGGAAACAAGAGACCCAGTACTTC.

V and J are TRBV4-1 and TRBJ2-5, with D uncertain. The CDR3 loop spans 13 amino acids. Germline CDR1 is MGHRA and CDR2 is YSYEKL. V lost 2 bases and J lost 4, with 8 bases in between. This CDR3 is CASSQLVSETQYF. CDR3 nucleotides: TGCGCCAGCAGCCAACTAGTTTCAGAGACCCAGTACTTC.

This chain joins TRBV7-9 and TRBJ1-4, with D possibly being TRBD1 (5 bases). This CDR3 is built from 16 residues. CDR1 is SEHNR, CDR2 FQNEAQ, per germline (reference sequence). Trimming cost V 0 bases and J 7 bases, with 15 bases left between them. The CDR3 region is CASSLASLGQGEKLFF. The DNA of the CDR3 is TGTGCCAGCAGCTTAGCAAGTCTAGGTCAGGGTGAAAAACTGTTTTTT.

The CDR3, as DNA: TGTGCCAGCAGTGAATATAGTAATGAGCAGTTCTTC. This translates into CASSEYSNEQFF. The V gene is TRBV25-1, the J gene TRBJ2-1, with D uncertain. This CDR3 is 12 amino acids long. The ends were cut back, 0 bases at V and 7 bases at J, with 4 bases in the middle. Germline CDR1 is MGHDK and CDR2 is SYGVNS. The complete variable domain, with remaining parts taken from reference TRBV25-1 and TRBJ2-1, reads EADIYQTPRYLVIGTGKKITLECSQTMGHDKMYWYQQDPGMELHLIHYSYGVNSTEKGDLSSESTVSRIRTEHFPLTLESARPSHTSQYLCASSEYSNEQFFGPGTRLTVL.

This chain uses TRBV28 with TRBJ1-1, with D tentatively TRBD1 (6 bases). Germline V CDR1 and CDR2: MDHEN, SYDVKM. CDR3 length equals 12 residues. V was trimmed by 5 bases and J by 8 bases, leaving 12 bases between them. The CDR3 region is CASSLSGQEAFF. CDR3 DNA sequence: TGTGCCAGCAGTCTCTCCGGACAGGAAGCTTTCTTT.

The CDR3 DNA reads TGTGCCAGCAGCGTAGAAGGTACGGCAGGGGGCGGGAGTGCCCATGAGCAGTTCTTC. Protein: CASSVEGTAGGGSAHEQFF. The chain couples TRBV9 to TRBJ2-1; possibly TRBD1 for D (8 bases). V lost 0 bases, J lost 8 bases, and 27 bases lay in between. Germline V lookup: CDR1 SGDLS, CDR2 YYNGEE. The CDR3 has 19 amino acids.

The chain combines TRBV7-6 with TRBJ2-7; unclear D gene. This CDR3 is built from 14 residues. Per germline, CDR1 SGHVS and CDR2 FNYEAQ. Between the trimmed V and J ends, which lost 4 bases and 2 bases, there was a span of 12 bases. The CDR3 here is CASSSPGAAYEQYF. As DNA, the CDR3 is TGTGCCAGCAGCTCCCCCGGTGCTGCCTACGAGCAGTACTTC. Combining the CDR3 with reference TRBV7-6 and TRBJ2-7 gives the whole variable domain GAGVSQSPRYKVTKRGQDVALRCDPISGHVSLYWYRQALGQGPEFLTYFNYEAQQDKSGLPNDRFSAERPEGSISTLTIQRTEQRDSAMYRCASSSPGAAYEQYFGPGTRLTVT.

The chain joins TRBV12-5 to TRBJ1-1; D not resolved. Trimming left V 6 bases short and J 0 bases short, with 23 bases between. CDR3 length equals 18 residues. Germline values: CDR1 LGHNT, CDR2 FRNRAP. The CDR3, as DNA: TGTGCTAGTGGCCGGAGTGACGATTTTTACCCTATGAACACTGAAGCTTTCTTT. It codes for CASGRSDDFYPMNTEAFF. Full variable domain (outside the CDR3, taken from reference TRBV12-5 and TRBJ1-1): DARVTQTPRHKVTEMGQEVTMRCQPILGHNTVFWYRQTMMQGLELLAYFRNRAPLDDSGMPKDRFSAEMPDATLATLKIQPSEPRDSAVYFCASGRSDDFYPMNTEAFFGQGTRLTVV.

This CDR3 is CATSPRSSGSSDTQYF. The CDR3 nucleotides are TGTGCCACCAGCCCCCGCTCTAGCGGGAGTTCAGATACGCAGTATTTT. J is TRBJ2-3 and V is TRBV15, with 10 bases identical to TRBD2. The length of the CDR3 is 16 residues. V shed 5 bases, J shed 4 bases, and the junction held 9 bases outside the gene matches. Germline loops: CDR1 LNHNV, CDR2 YYDKDF (reference sequence).

This clone was seen only once. The gene calls are TRBV10-3 and TRBJ1-6; 10 nucleotides match TRBD1. Germline lookup yields CDR1 ENHRY and CDR2 SYGVKD. The CDR3 is made up of 15 amino acids. The ends lost 0 bases at V and 10 bases at J; junction bases unmatched: 3. DNA of the CDR3: TGTGCCATCAGTGAGTCGGACAGGGGGAGGTCACCCCTCCACTTT. It specifies CAISESDRGRSPLHF.

In nucleotides, the CDR3 is TGTGCCAGCAGCCCTACCGACTCAGACAGGGGAAAGTACGAGCAGTACTTC. Residues: CASSPTDSDRGKYEQYF. V and J are TRBV7-9 and TRBJ2-7, with TRBD1 identical over 8 bases. Germline V gene lookup returns CDR1 SEHNR and CDR2 FQNEAQ (reference sequence). V lost 5 bases and J lost 4; bases outside the gene matches: 16. The CDR3 has 17 amino acids.

This clone was seen a single time. This CDR3 is CASSYSFSSAGNEQFF. The CDR3 region has the DNA TGTGCCAGCAGTTACTCTTTTAGTAGCGCGGGGAATGAGCAGTTCTTC. The chain has TRBV6-5 and TRBJ2-1, with D possibly being TRBD2 (6 bases). CDR1 MNHEY and CDR2 SVGAGI come from the germline V gene. V gave up 0 bases and J gave up 7 bases, with 16 bases separating them. CDR3 size: 16 residues.

The rearrangement joins TRBV19 to TRBJ2-7; 11 bases fit TRBD1. V shed 5 bases and J 4 bases; nucleotides not matched to a gene: 7. In germline, CDR1 is LNHDA, CDR2 SQIVND (reference sequence). This CDR3 has 15 residues. This CDR3 reads CASSAGQGASYEQYF. The CDR3 bases are TGTGCCAGTAGTGCCGGACAGGGGGCTTCTTACGAGCAGTACTTC. The full variable domain, rest sourced from reference TRBV19 and TRBJ2-7, is DGGITQSPKYLFRKEGQNVTLSCEQNLNHDAMYWYRQDPGQGLRLIYYSQIVNDFQKGDIAEGYSVSREKKESFPLTVTSAQKNPTAFYLCASSAGQGASYEQYFGPGTRLTVT.

The chain joins TRBV28 to TRBJ2-7, with TRBD1 identical over 8 bases. The CDR3 covers 15 residues. Germline trimming cut 3 bases from V and 5 bases from J; bases unmatched to any gene: 9. CDR1 is MDHEN and CDR2 is SYDVKM in the germline V gene. The CDR3 DNA follows: TGTGCCAGCAGTTTTGGGTGGACAGGGTCCGACGAGCAGTACTTC. Amino acids: CASSFGWTGSDEQYF.

A remark on this clone: The junction departs from germline at one end; a sequencing error may be responsible. The V gene is TRBV9, the J gene TRBJ2-2; possible D gene TRBD2, 6 bases. CDR3 length: 14 amino acids. Germline CDR1 is SGDLS and CDR2 is YYNGEE. The CDR3 region is CASSVGTDTGELFF. Here the CDR3 DNA reads TGTGCCAGCAGTGTAGGGACTGACACCGGGGAGCTGTTTTTT.

This chain connects TRBV11-2 to TRBJ2-1; the match to TRBD2 covers 8 bases. The ends lost 5 bases at V and 1 base at J; junction bases unmatched: 10. Germline V gives CDR1 SGHAT, CDR2 FQNNGV. This CDR3 region has 17 residues. CDR3 DNA: TGTGCCAGCAGCAACGGGGGGGGTGCCGGTTCCTACAATGAGCAGTTCTTC. Translation gives CASSNGGGAGSYNEQFF.

The J gene is TRBJ1-5, the V gene TRBV5-6; 8 positions match TRBD1. This CDR3 has 14 amino acids. Trimming took 7 bases from V and 1 from J; bases not matched to a gene: 4. Germline V gene sequence: CDR1 SGHDT, CDR2 YYEEEE. The CDR3 bases are TGTGCCAGCCCGACAGGGGAGAGCAATCAGCCCCAGCATTTT. It specifies CASPTGESNQPQHF.

CDR3 region: CAWSQTGNNEQFF. The CDR3, as DNA: TGTGCCTGGAGTCAAACAGGGAACAATGAGCAGTTCTTC. This chain uses TRBV30 with TRBJ2-1; tentative D call: TRBD1 (6 bases). Deletions cut 2 bases from V and 5 bases from J, with 10 bases between. Germline V CDR1 and CDR2: GTSNPN, SVGIG (reference sequence). This CDR3 is 13 amino acids long.

The chain carries TRBV6-1 and TRBJ1-2; D remains unclear. CDR1 is MNHNS, CDR2 SASEGT, per germline. The CDR3 is made up of 15 amino acids. Trimming shortened V by 10 bases and J by 0 bases, and 18 bases separated the two germline ends. The CDR3 DNA sequence: TGTGCCACCTACTCTGGAAGGACTGCTAACTATGGCTACACCTTC. Translating gives CATYSGRTANYGYTF.

This sequence joins TRBV13 and TRBJ2-7; TRBD2 agrees at 9 bases. Germline V gene lookup returns CDR1 PRHDT and CDR2 FYEKMQ (reference sequence). The junction had 6 bases not matched to a gene; V was cut back by 5 bases and J by 4 bases. The CDR3 has 14 amino acids. CDR3 sequence reads: CASSKRGRVYEQYF. The CDR3 DNA sequence: TGTGCCAGCAGCAAACGCGGGAGGGTGTACGAGCAGTACTTC.

The V and J genes are TRBV28 and TRBJ2-7; TRBD1 agrees at 7 bases. Germline V gene data show CDR1 as MDHEN and CDR2 as SYDVKM. The J segment lost 2 bases and the V segment lost 5 bases, leaving 21 bases of the junction unmatched. The CDR3 totals 19 residues. CDR3 DNA: TGTGCCAGCAGTACCCACCCCAGAATCGACAGGGAGACAACCTACGAGCAGTACTTC. This codes for CASSTHPRIDRETTYEQYF.